These 2 T cell receptor beta chains share one sample of origin, sequenced in a study of blood T cells in healthy people across ages. Combining a sample-barcoded 5' primer with a J-beta primer mix, a second PCR ran for roughly 6 to 12 cycles. MiXCR, run by TCRdb on the 5' RACE reads, gives a single entry per CDR3 protein. This table has about 620,000 distinct CDR3 sequences, around 20% appearing once. Material: blood. These receptors all stem from a man aged 70-80 years in good health.

The chain has TRBV11-2 and TRBJ2-3; D might be TRBD2 (6 bases). Germline loops: CDR1 SGHAT, CDR2 FQNNGV. V was shortened by 5 bases and J by 4 bases, with 13 bases between the two germline ends. This CDR3 comprises 14 residues. The CDR3 reads CASSGGTTADTQYF. The CDR3 DNA reads TGTGCCAGCAGCGGAGGGACCACCGCAGATACGCAGTATTTT.

Only a few counts were recorded for this clonotype. The chain combines TRBV7-2 with TRBJ2-1; D uncertain. The end of the DNA is better explained by TRBJ2-5, so the J call may be wrong. The CDR3 covers 13 residues. Germline V lookup: CDR1 SGHTA, CDR2 FQGNSA. CDR3 loop: CASSPRKGETQYF. In nucleotides, the CDR3 is TGTGCCAGCAGCCCCCGGAAGGGCGAGACCCAGTACTTC.